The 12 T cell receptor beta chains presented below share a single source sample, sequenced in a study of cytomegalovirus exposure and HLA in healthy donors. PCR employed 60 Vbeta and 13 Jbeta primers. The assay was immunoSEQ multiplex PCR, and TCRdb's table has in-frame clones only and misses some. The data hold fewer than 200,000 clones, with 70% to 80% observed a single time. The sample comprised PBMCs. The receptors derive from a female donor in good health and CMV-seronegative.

The CDR3 reads CASSQDPVAPAGVNEQFF. The CDR3 DNA is TGTGCCAGCAGCCAAGACCCGGTCGCCCCCGCAGGTGTTAATGAGCAGTTCTTC. The chain joins TRBV4-2 to TRBJ2-1, with D uncertain. The germline V gene encodes CDR1 LGHNA and CDR2 YNFKEQ. The CDR3 totals 18 residues. V dropped 0 bases and J dropped 7 bases, with 22 bases sitting between them.

The CDR3 reads CASSTGTPKSGYTF. CDR3 nucleotide sequence: TGTGCCAGCAGCACCGGGACACCCAAGAGTGGCTACACCTTC. J is TRBJ1-2 and V is TRBV5-4; a possible D gene is TRBD1 (6 bases). V was clipped by 4 bases and J by 7 bases, with 17 bases between them. Germline CDR1 SGHNT, CDR2 YYREEE (reference sequence). The CDR3 totals 14 residues. Combining the CDR3 with reference TRBV5-4 and TRBJ1-2 gives the whole variable domain ETGVTQSPTHLIKTRGQQVTLRCSSQSGHNTVSWYQQALGQGPQFIFQYYREEENGRGNFPPRFSGLQFPNYSSELNVNALELDDSALYLCASSTGTPKSGYTFGSGTRLTVV.

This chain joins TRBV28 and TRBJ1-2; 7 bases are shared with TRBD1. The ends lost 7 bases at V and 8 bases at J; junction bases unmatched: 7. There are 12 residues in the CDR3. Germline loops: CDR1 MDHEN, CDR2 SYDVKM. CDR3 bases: TGTGCCAGCACCCTGAGGGGACAGGGCTACACCTTC. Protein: CASTLRGQGYTF.

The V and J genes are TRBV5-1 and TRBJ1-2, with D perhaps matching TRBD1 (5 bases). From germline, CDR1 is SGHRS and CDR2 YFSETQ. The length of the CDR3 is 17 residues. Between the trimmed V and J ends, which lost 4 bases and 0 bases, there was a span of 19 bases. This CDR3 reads CASSKSGLQSTNYGYTF. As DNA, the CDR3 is TGCGCCAGCAGCAAGTCGGGACTCCAGTCTACTAACTATGGCTACACCTTC.

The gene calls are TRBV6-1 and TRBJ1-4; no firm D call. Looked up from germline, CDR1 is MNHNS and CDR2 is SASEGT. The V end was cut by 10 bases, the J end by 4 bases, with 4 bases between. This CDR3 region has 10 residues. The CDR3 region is CATHNEKLFF. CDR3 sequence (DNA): TGTGCCACCCATAATGAAAAACTGTTTTTT.

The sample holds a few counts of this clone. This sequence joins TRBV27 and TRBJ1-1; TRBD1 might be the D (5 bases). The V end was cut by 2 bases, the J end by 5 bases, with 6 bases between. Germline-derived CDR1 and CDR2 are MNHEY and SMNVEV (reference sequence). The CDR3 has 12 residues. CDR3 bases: TGTGCCAGCAGTTTAAGGGGAACTGAAGCTTTCTTT. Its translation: CASSLRGTEAFF.

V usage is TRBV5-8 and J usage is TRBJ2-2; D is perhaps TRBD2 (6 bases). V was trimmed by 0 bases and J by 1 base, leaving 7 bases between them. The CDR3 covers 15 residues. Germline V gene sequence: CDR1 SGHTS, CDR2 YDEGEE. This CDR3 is CASSLAGVNTGELFF. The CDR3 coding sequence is TGTGCCAGCAGCTTGGCGGGAGTGAACACCGGGGAGCTGTTTTTT. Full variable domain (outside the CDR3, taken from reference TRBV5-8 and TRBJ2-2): EAGVTQSPTHLIKTRGQQATLRCSPISGHTSVYWYQQALGLGLQFLLWYDEGEERNRGNFPPRFSGRQFPNYSSELNVNALELEDSALYLCASSLAGVNTGELFFGEGSRLTVL.

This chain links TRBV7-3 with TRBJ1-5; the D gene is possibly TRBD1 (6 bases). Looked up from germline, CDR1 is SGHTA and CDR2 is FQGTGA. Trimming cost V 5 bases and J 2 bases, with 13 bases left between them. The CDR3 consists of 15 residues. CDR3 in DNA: TGTGCCAGCAGCCTACAGGGTTTTGGCAATCAGCCCCAGCATTTT. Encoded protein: CASSLQGFGNQPQHF.

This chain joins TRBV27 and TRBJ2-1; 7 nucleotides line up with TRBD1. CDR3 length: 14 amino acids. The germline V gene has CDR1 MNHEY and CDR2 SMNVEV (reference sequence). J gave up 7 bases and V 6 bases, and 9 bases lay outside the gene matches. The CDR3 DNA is TGTGCCAGCAGGGGGCGACAGGGTCCAAATGAGCAGTTCTTC. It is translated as CASRGRQGPNEQFF.

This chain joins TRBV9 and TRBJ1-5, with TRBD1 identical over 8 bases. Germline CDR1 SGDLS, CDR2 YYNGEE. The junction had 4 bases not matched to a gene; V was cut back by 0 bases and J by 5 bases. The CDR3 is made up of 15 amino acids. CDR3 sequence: CASSVGGTGHQPQHF. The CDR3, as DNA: TGTGCCAGCAGCGTAGGTGGGACAGGACATCAGCCCCAGCATTTT.

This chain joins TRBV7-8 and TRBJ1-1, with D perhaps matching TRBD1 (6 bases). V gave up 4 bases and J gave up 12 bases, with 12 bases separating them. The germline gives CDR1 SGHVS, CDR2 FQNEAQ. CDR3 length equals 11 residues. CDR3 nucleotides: TGTGCCAGCAGCTCGTACAGGGTGTCTTTCTTT. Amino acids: CASSSYRVSFF.

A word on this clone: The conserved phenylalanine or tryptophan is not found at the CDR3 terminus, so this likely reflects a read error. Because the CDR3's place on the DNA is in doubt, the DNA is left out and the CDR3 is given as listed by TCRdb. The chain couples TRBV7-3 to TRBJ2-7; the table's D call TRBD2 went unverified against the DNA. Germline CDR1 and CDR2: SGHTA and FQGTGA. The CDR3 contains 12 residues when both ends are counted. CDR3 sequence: CASSPGTSGGDL.